A selection of T cell receptor beta chains follows, all from one sample in a study of CD8+ T cells in alopecia areata. Generated by immunoSEQ multiplex PCR, the TCRdb table keeps only in-frame clones and is missing some. Of approximately 210,000 clones listed, under 70% were seen once; the top ten hold around 1.3%. Source: CD4+ T cells sorted from blood, taken around week 44, from a patient treated with tofacitinib. The receptor set was obtained from a human donor with alopecia areata. CDR3s include the opening cysteine and the closing phenylalanine or tryptophan. The D gene is left open where the match is weak. Size is stated for part of the rows, as once, few or many counts, or as a class when the clone is expanded.

V gene	D gene	clone size	J gene	CDR3 protein	CDR3 DNA
TRBV2	NA	NA	TRBJ2-2	CASNRETGRTGELFF	TGTGCCAGCAATAGGGAGACAGGGAGGACCGGGGAGCTGTTTTTT
TRBV7-9	NA	NA	TRBJ1-1	CASSPRVAEAFF	TGTGCCAGCAGCCCCCGGGTTGCTGAAGCTTTCTTT
TRBV7-2	NA	once	TRBJ2-1	CASSFHRSSYNEQFF	TGTGCCAGCAGCTTCCACAGAAGCTCCTACAATGAGCAGTTCTTC
TRBV30	NA	NA	TRBJ1-2	CAWRLYGSRDPYGYTF	TGTGCCTGGAGACTTTATGGCTCAAGGGACCCTTATGGCTACACCTTC
TRBV7-3	NA	NA	TRBJ1-2	CASSAADGEPQVGYTF	TGTGCCAGCAGCGCCGCGGACGGAGAGCCCCAGGTTGGCTACACCTTC
TRBV9	NA	NA	TRBJ2-1	CASSVGQTRWNEQFF	TGTGCCAGCAGCGTAGGTCAAACAAGGTGGAATGAGCAGTTCTTC
TRBV19	NA	NA	TRBJ1-5	CASSKGNQPQHF	TGTGCCAGTAGTAAGGGCAATCAGCCCCAGCATTTT
TRBV27	NA	NA	TRBJ1-2	CASSLDGYYGYTF	TGTGCCAGCAGTTTGGACGGATACTATGGCTACACCTTC
TRBV5-5	NA	NA	TRBJ2-2	CASSPPVGELFF	TGTGCCAGCAGCCCACCCGTTGGGGAGCTGTTTTTT
TRBV2	NA	NA	TRBJ2-3	CASSLTEGTDTQYF	TGTGCCAGCAGTCTTACGGAGGGCACAGATACGCAGTATTTT
TRBV25-1	NA	NA	TRBJ2-3	CAIGGTDTQYF	TGTGCCATCGGAGGCACAGATACGCAGTATTTT
TRBV7-8	NA	few	TRBJ2-2	CASSLVSGELFF	TGTGCCAGCAGCTTAGTTTCCGGGGAGCTGTTTTTT
TRBV5-1	TRBD2	NA	TRBJ2-5	CASSPRLGGETQYF	TGCGCCAGCAGCCCCCGTTTGGGGGGGGAGACCCAGTACTTC
TRBV9	NA	few	TRBJ1-2	CASSGQHYGYTF	TGTGCCAGCAGCGGACAGCACTATGGCTACACCTTC
TRBV18	TRBD1	NA	TRBJ1-1	CASSPDRGTEAFF	TGTGCCAGCTCACCAGACAGGGGGACTGAAGCTTTCTTT
TRBV29-1	NA	NA	TRBJ1-3	CSVDPLQTGNTIYF	TGCAGCGTTGACCCGTTACAAACCGGAAACACCATATATTTT
TRBV6-6	NA	NA	TRBJ2-7	CASSPTGPGSYEQYF	TGTGCCAGCAGCCCTACAGGTCCGGGCTCCTACGAGCAGTACTTC
TRBV5-1	TRBD1	NA	TRBJ2-3	CASSPGQGRTDTQYF	TGCGCCAGCAGCCCGGGACAGGGTCGCACAGATACGCAGTATTTT
TRBV30	NA	few	TRBJ2-3	CAWSVGQLNADTQYF	TGTGCCTGGAGTGTAGGGCAACTAAATGCAGATACGCAGTATTTT
TRBV2	NA	NA	TRBJ2-5	CASNGLSVQETQYF	TGTGCCAGCAATGGTTTGTCAGTACAAGAGACCCAGTACTTC
TRBV5-1	NA	few	TRBJ2-2	CASTPQIPGELFF	TGCGCCAGCACCCCACAGATCCCCGGGGAGCTGTTTTTT
TRBV2	TRBD2	NA	TRBJ2-7	CASFGTSDYEQYF	TGTGCCAGTTTTGGGACTAGCGATTACGAGCAGTACTTC
TRBV29-1	TRBD1	NA	TRBJ1-1	CSAPSPDRGDTEAFF	TGCAGCGCTCCTTCCCCGGACAGGGGGGACACTGAAGCTTTCTTT
TRBV7-2	TRBD1	NA	TRBJ2-7	CASSSGGTGDYEQYF	TGTGCCAGCAGCTCCGGGGGGACAGGGGACTACGAGCAGTACTTC
TRBV9	NA	NA	TRBJ2-3	CASSVEGRTDTQYF	TGTGCCAGCAGCGTAGAGGGAAGGACAGATACGCAGTATTTT
TRBV7-2	NA	NA	TRBJ2-1	CASSPVRGGEQFF	TGTGCCAGCAGCCCCGTCCGTGGAGGGGAGCAGTTCTTC
TRBV7-2	TRBD2	NA	TRBJ2-5	CASSSITSGGLKRETQYF	TGTGCCAGCAGCTCTATCACTAGCGGGGGGTTGAAGCGAGAGACCCAGTACTTC
TRBV30	NA	once	TRBJ2-7	CAWRLGAGTYEQYF	TGTGCCTGGAGGCTTGGGGCAGGGACCTACGAGCAGTACTTC
TRBV5-1	NA	NA	TRBJ2-5	CASSLSSGMGETQYF	TGCGCCAGCAGCTTGTCTTCAGGGATGGGGGAGACCCAGTACTTC
TRBV11-2	NA	NA	TRBJ2-7	CASSLGRQTYEQYF	TGTGCCAGCAGCTTAGGAAGACAGACATACGAGCAGTACTTC
TRBV4-1	TRBD1	NA	TRBJ1-1	CASSQEHGIQGARAFF	TGCGCCAGCAGCCAGGAGCATGGTATACAGGGGGCAAGGGCTTTCTTT
TRBV29-1	NA	few	TRBJ1-1	CSVETANTEAFF	TGCAGCGTCGAAACAGCGAACACTGAAGCTTTCTTT
TRBV19	TRBD1	NA	TRBJ2-7	CASSNTGGLYEQYF	TGTGCCAGTAGCAACACAGGGGGCTTATACGAGCAGTACTTC
TRBV4-3	NA	NA	TRBJ1-5	CASSLLGSNQPQHF	TGCGCCAGCAGCCTCCTCGGGAGCAATCAGCCCCAGCATTTT
TRBV13	NA	medium-sized	TRBJ2-3	CASSPTSDTQYF	TGTGCCAGCAGCCCTACTAGCGATACGCAGTATTTT
TRBV27	NA	NA	TRBJ1-1	CASRLNRVENTEAFF	TGTGCCAGCAGATTAAACAGGGTCGAGAACACTGAAGCTTTCTTT
TRBV6-5	NA	few	TRBJ1-6	CASSYFGSPLHF	TGTGCCAGCAGTTACTTCGGGTCACCCCTCCACTTT
TRBV6-5	NA	NA	TRBJ2-3	CASSYSGGPQDTQYF	TGTGCCAGCAGTTACTCGGGGGGGCCCCAAGATACGCAGTATTTT
TRBV5-1	NA	NA	TRBJ1-1	CASSHDPQGGSNTEAFF	TGCGCCAGCAGCCATGACCCACAGGGAGGATCGAACACTGAAGCTTTCTTT
TRBV25-1	NA	NA	TRBJ1-2	CASSGLGVGYGYTF	TGTGCCAGCAGTGGCCTGGGGGTCGGCTATGGCTACACCTTC
TRBV25-1	NA	NA	TRBJ2-7	CASSGTGRYEQYF	TGTGCCAGCAGTGGCACAGGGAGGTACGAGCAGTACTTC
TRBV7-2	NA	NA	TRBJ2-1	CASSYRTDHNEQFF	TGTGCCAGCAGCTACCGGACGGACCACAATGAGCAGTTCTTC
TRBV25-1	TRBD1	NA	TRBJ1-2	CASRGQGDYGYTF	TGTGCCAGCAGGGGACAGGGTGATTATGGCTACACCTTC
TRBV15	TRBD2	once	TRBJ2-3	CATSSRTGLSTDTQYF	TGTGCCACCAGCAGTAGGACGGGACTATCCACAGATACGCAGTATTTT
TRBV5-1	NA	NA	TRBJ2-7	CASSPPGRTYEQYF	TGCGCCAGCAGCCCCCCGGGACGGACCTACGAGCAGTACTTC
TRBV7-7	TRBD1	once	TRBJ2-7	CASSKGQGAYEQYF	TGTGCCAGCAGCAAGGGACAGGGCGCCTACGAGCAGTACTTC
TRBV30	NA	NA	TRBJ2-6	CAWAFPGANVLTF	TGTGCCTGGGCTTTTCCTGGGGCCAACGTCCTGACTTTC
TRBV7-2	NA	NA	TRBJ1-4	CASSQTETGEKLFF	TGTGCCAGCAGCCAGACTGAAACTGGGGAAAAACTGTTTTTT